The sequence of this T cell receptor (beta chain) was determined in a study of vaccination and CD4 T cells after COVID-19. The assay that was used to sequence DNA from cultured CD4+ T cells was the Oncomine TCR Beta short-read assay. Cultured CD4+ T cells were the source of extracted genomic DNA. In TCRdb, the PCR reads were re-called with MiXCR into one record per CDR3 protein. The profile shows around 15,000 distinct CDR3 sequences, about 53% of them singletons. General study findings and limits: Researchers report that 304 of 307 vaccine-specific clones in convalescent patients proved spike mono-reactive.

In the case of this clonotype: What it binds is not known.

The CDR3 has 13 amino acids. Trimming removed 2 bases from V and 14 bases from J, with 13 bases in between. The germline gives CDR1 WNHNN, CDR2 SYGVQD (reference sequence). As for treatment: roughly 11-day PBMC culture with coronavirus spike peptide pools or control peptides (ViraFEST assay). This specimen consisted of CD4+ T cells from blood, cultured in vitro, obtained before SARS-CoV-2 vaccination. The receptor's source is a human donor who had recovered from COVID-19. The genes are TRBV10-1 and TRBJ1-6; D unresolved. CDR3 protein: CASSERASASLHF. CDR3 DNA sequence: TGCGCCAGCAGTGAGCGGGCCAGCGCATCCCTCCACTTT.